Below, 24 T cell receptor beta chains from the same sample are listed, as sequenced in a study of blood T cell repertoires in COVID-19 (dated by TCRdb to about 2020). The library was prepared using the immunoSEQ multiplex PCR assay. In its TCRdb copy, this immuneACCESS table keeps in-frame sequences only and misses some clones. Where compared with another copy, unresolved V genes explain less than half of these, and the others have no known cause. This sample holds some 200,000 clones; roughly four fifths were observed only once. Of the sample, more than 10% falls within the top ten clones. The sample consisted of peripheral blood. These receptors all come from a woman aged 40 to 50 with acute or convalescent COVID-19.

This clone appeared once. The chain carries TRBV6-5 and TRBJ1-3, with D unclear. CDR3 length: 16 amino acids. Between the trimmed V and J ends, which lost 4 bases and 0 bases, there was a span of 13 bases. CDR1 is MNHEY and CDR2 is SVGAGI in the germline V gene. The CDR3 spells CASSLGPASSGNTIYF. DNA of the CDR3: TGTGCCAGCAGTTTGGGCCCGGCCAGCTCTGGAAACACCATATATTTT.

This clone was detected only a few times. The J gene is TRBJ2-3, the V gene TRBV11-3, with 8 bases fitting TRBD2. Germline-derived CDR1 and CDR2 are SGHNT and YENEEA. The CDR3 runs 14 residues. The J segment lost 2 bases and the V segment lost 6 bases, leaving 4 bases of the junction unmatched. Written as DNA, the CDR3 is TGTGCCAGCAGTTACGGGGGGGTCACAGATACGCAGTATTTT. Its protein product is CASSYGGVTDTQYF.

The chain couples TRBV11-2 to TRBJ1-4; the D is unclear. The germline gives CDR1 SGHAT, CDR2 FQNNGV. The V end lost 2 bases, the J end lost 3 bases, and 10 bases lay between the germline ends. The CDR3 loop spans 15 amino acids. CDR3 in amino acids: CASSLFIGSNEKLFF. The CDR3 DNA follows: TGTGCCAGCAGCTTATTCATTGGCTCTAATGAAAAACTGTTTTTT.

V gene TRBV7-9 combines with J gene TRBJ1-3, with D maybe TRBD1 (6 bases). From germline, CDR1 is SEHNR and CDR2 FQNEAQ (reference sequence). V gave up 3 bases and J gave up 3 bases, with 18 bases separating them. The CDR3 totals 17 residues. The chain's CDR3 is CASSLGAGGGLGNTIYF. CDR3 sequence (DNA): TGTGCCAGCAGCTTGGGAGCGGGAGGGGGGCTTGGAAACACCATATATTTT.

V is TRBV18 and J is TRBJ1-2; weak D call: TRBD1 (6 bases). The CDR3 length is 13 residues. V was cut by 3 bases and J by 7 bases, with 12 bases left in between. Germline lookup yields CDR1 KGHSH and CDR2 LQKENI. The CDR3 region is CASSPEQGVGYTF. The CDR3 bases are TGTGCCAGCTCACCGGAACAGGGCGTTGGCTACACCTTC.

V and J are TRBV19 and TRBJ2-1, with D unclear. V shed 3 bases and J shed 5 bases, with 17 bases lying between them. The CDR3 covers 16 residues. From germline, CDR1 is LNHDA and CDR2 SQIVND (reference sequence). As DNA, the CDR3 is TGTGCCAGTAGTATTGAAACATACAACCTTCACAATGAGCAGTTCTTC. This gives the protein CASSIETYNLHNEQFF.

This clone appeared once. The chain recombines TRBV5-8 with TRBJ1-1; D is unresolved. V lost 5 bases, J lost 1 base, and 9 bases lay in between. There are 13 residues in the CDR3. Germline assignment: CDR1 SGHTS and CDR2 YDEGEE. Here the CDR3 DNA reads TGTGCCAGCAGTCGCAGGCGGAACACTGAAGCTTTCTTT. Protein: CASSRRRNTEAFF.

The chain couples TRBV10-1 to TRBJ2-3; D is perhaps TRBD2 (5 bases). V lost 6 bases and J 1 base, leaving 11 bases between the germline ends. Germline V gene data show CDR1 as WNHNN and CDR2 as SYGVQD (reference sequence). The CDR3 sequence is 14 residues long. CDR3: CASRAGPGTDTQYF. CDR3 bases: TGCGCCAGCAGGGCGGGCCCAGGCACAGATACGCAGTATTTT.

The V call is TRBV20-1, the J call TRBJ1-1; D not resolved. The germline V and J ends were trimmed by 7 bases and 4 bases, with 10 bases remaining between them. The V gene's germline CDR1 is DFQATT and CDR2 SNEGSKA (reference sequence). The CDR3 runs 11 residues. CDR3: CSVRWSTEAFF. The CDR3 nucleotides read TGCAGTGTAAGGTGGAGCACTGAAGCTTTCTTT.

This chain joins TRBV5-1 and TRBJ2-7, with 7 bases identical to TRBD1. The CDR3 extends over 16 amino acids. After removal of 4 bases from V and 0 bases from J, the junction contained 10 bases not matched to a gene. CDR1 is SGHRS and CDR2 is YFSETQ in the germline V gene. As DNA, the CDR3 is TGCGCCAGCAGCCGATTTTTGGACAGGAGCTCCTACGAGCAGTACTTC. Residues: CASSRFLDRSSYEQYF.

This clone was detected a few times. The V gene is TRBV29-1, the J gene TRBJ2-5, with 10 positions matching TRBD2. Germline V gene lookup returns CDR1 SQVTM and CDR2 ANQGSEA. Trimming cost V 6 bases and J 5 bases; bases outside gene matches: 12. The CDR3 has 15 amino acids. CDR3 sequence (DNA): TGCAGCGTCGGACTAGCGGAATATGCCGGGGAGACCCAGTACTTC. Translation: CSVGLAEYAGETQYF.

The chain is built from TRBV19 and TRBJ2-1; D gene ambiguous. Trimming removed 3 bases at V and 10 bases at J, with 22 bases between. This CDR3 comprises 16 residues. Germline CDR1 reads LNHDA; CDR2 reads SQIVND (reference sequence). The CDR3 reads CASSMVLGQADIEQFF. In nucleotides, the CDR3 is TGTGCCAGTAGTATGGTTCTCGGCCAGGCCGATATAGAGCAGTTCTTC. Using reference TRBV19 and TRBJ2-1 for the parts outside the CDR3, the full variable domain is DGGITQSPKYLFRKEGQNVTLSCEQNLNHDAMYWYRQDPGQGLRLIYYSQIVNDFQKGDIAEGYSVSREKKESFPLTVTSAQKNPTAFYLCASSMVLGQADIEQFFGPGTRLTVL.

The chain couples TRBV4-1 to TRBJ1-2; TRBD1 matches at 7 bases. V lost 1 base, J lost 1 base, and 18 bases stayed unmatched. This CDR3 has 20 residues. The germline gives CDR1 MGHRA, CDR2 YSYEKL. In DNA form, the CDR3 reads TGCGCCAGCAGCCAAGTGGGATTGGACAGGCGGATACTCCTTAACTATGGCTACACCTTC. Protein product: CASSQVGLDRRILLNYGYTF.

This chain links TRBV11-2 with TRBJ2-3, with 11 bases lining up with TRBD2. The junction had 6 bases not matched to a gene; V was cut back by 1 base and J by 6 bases. This CDR3 spans 16 amino acids. Germline CDR1 reads SGHAT; CDR2 reads FQNNGV. The CDR3 nucleotides are TGTGCCAGCAGCTTAGGTTTTTCTAGCGGGAGGGATACGCAGTATTTT. It encodes CASSLGFSSGRDTQYF.

The CDR3: CASAQRDTHLEKLFF. CDR3 DNA: TGTGCCAGCGCGCAACGGGACACCCACCTTGAAAAACTGTTTTTT. The rearrangement uses TRBV18 and TRBJ1-4; D perhaps matches TRBD1 (6 bases). Germline CDR1 reads KGHSH; CDR2 reads LQKENI. The CDR3 has 15 amino acids. V was cut by 8 bases and J by 7 bases, with 20 bases left in between.

The genes are TRBV11-2 and TRBJ2-3, with a tentative D call TRBD2 (6 bases). The CDR3 covers 15 residues. Trimming took off 5 bases at V and 3 bases at J, with 15 bases between the two ends. The germline CDR1 and CDR2 sequences are SGHAT and FQNNGV. The CDR3: CASSMLEGRTDTQYF. The CDR3 DNA reads as TGTGCCAGCAGCATGCTGGAGGGGAGGACAGATACGCAGTATTTT. Combining the CDR3 with reference TRBV11-2 and TRBJ2-3 gives the whole variable domain EAGVAQSPRYKIIEKRQSVAFWCNPISGHATLYWYQQILGQGPKLLIQFQNNGVVDDSQLPKDRFSAERLKGVDSTLKIQPAKLEDSAVYLCASSMLEGRTDTQYFGPGTRLTVL.

A single count supports this clone. The chain is built from TRBV3-1 (or the pseudogene TRBV3-2) and TRBJ1-3; D unresolved. Germline V gene lookup returns CDR1 LGHDT and CDR2 YNNKEL (reference sequence). Trimming shortened V by 6 bases and J by 1 base, and 13 bases separated the two germline ends. The length of the CDR3 is 15 residues. The CDR3 DNA reads TGTGCCAGCAGTCCCCTTCCGGGGTCTGGAAACACCATATATTTT. Encoded protein: CASSPLPGSGNTIYF.

This chain uses TRBV4-1 with TRBJ2-7; 7 bases agree with TRBD1. CDR3 length: 14 residues. V lost 4 bases to trimming and J lost 2 bases; unmatched junction nucleotides: 5. Germline V gives CDR1 MGHRA, CDR2 YSYEKL. CDR3 loop: CASSPAQGTYEQYF. CDR3 bases: TGCGCCAGCAGCCCAGCACAGGGGACCTACGAGCAGTACTTC.

The V call is TRBV5-1, the J call TRBJ1-2; a possible D gene is TRBD1 (5 bases). V was trimmed by 4 bases and J by 6 bases, leaving 22 bases between them. The CDR3 has 16 amino acids. Germline V gene data show CDR1 as SGHRS and CDR2 as YFSETQ. The CDR3 spells CASSLLGGVGSNGYTF. CDR3 nucleotides: TGCGCCAGCAGCCTGCTTGGGGGGGTCGGTTCGAATGGCTACACCTTC. Full variable domain (rest looked up from reference TRBV5-1 and TRBJ1-2): KAGVTQTPRYLIKTRGQQVTLSCSPISGHRSVSWYQQTPGQGLQFLFEYFSETQRNKGNFPGRFSGRQFSNSRSEMNVSTLELGDSALYLCASSLLGGVGSNGYTFGSGTRLTVV.

This chain links TRBV19 with TRBJ2-7; D is perhaps TRBD1 (6 bases). Germline CDR1 is LNHDA and CDR2 is SQIVND (reference sequence). The germline V and J ends were trimmed by 3 bases and 5 bases, with 20 bases remaining between them. The CDR3 extends over 16 amino acids. The CDR3 loop reads CASSMYLSTGSHEQYF. The CDR3 coding sequence is TGTGCCAGTAGTATGTATCTGTCGACAGGATCCCACGAGCAGTACTTC.

This clone was detected a few times. The rearrangement uses TRBV5-5 and TRBJ2-1; D gene uncertain. The CDR3 covers 15 residues. Germline CDR1 SGHKS, CDR2 YYEKEE (reference sequence). Trimming removed 4 bases at V and 4 bases at J, with 15 bases between. The CDR3 DNA sequence: TGTGCCAGCAGCCTGGTTCGTCAGGCTTACAATGAGCAGTTCTTC. This codes for CASSLVRQAYNEQFF.

This clone was recorded once. This chain connects TRBV19 to TRBJ2-1, with a tentative D call TRBD2 (5 bases). Germline V gene lookup returns CDR1 LNHDA and CDR2 SQIVND (reference sequence). Trimming shortened V by 9 bases and J by 0 bases, and 12 bases separated the two germline ends. This CDR3 spans 14 amino acids. The CDR3 here is CASNMAGSYNEQFF. The DNA for the CDR3 is TGTGCCAGCAACATGGCGGGCTCCTACAATGAGCAGTTCTTC.

The rearrangement uses TRBV12-5 and TRBJ2-3; 7 bases agree with TRBD2. This CDR3 has 17 amino acids. The J segment lost 2 bases and the V segment lost 0 bases, leaving 8 bases of the junction unmatched. Germline-derived CDR1 and CDR2 are LGHNT and FRNRAP. The CDR3, as DNA: TGTGCTAGTGGTTTGGTGTCGGGACTACCAAACACAGATACGCAGTATTTT. It codes for CASGLVSGLPNTDTQYF.

The V and J genes are TRBV9 and TRBJ2-1, with D possibly matching TRBD1 (7 bases). V shed 6 bases and J shed 5 bases, with 21 bases lying between them. Germline loops: CDR1 SGDLS, CDR2 YYNGEE. The CDR3 is made up of 16 amino acids. The CDR3 sequence: CASTGGTTGPHNEQFF. Here the CDR3 DNA reads TGTGCCAGCACAGGGGGGACGACAGGGCCCCACAATGAGCAGTTCTTC.